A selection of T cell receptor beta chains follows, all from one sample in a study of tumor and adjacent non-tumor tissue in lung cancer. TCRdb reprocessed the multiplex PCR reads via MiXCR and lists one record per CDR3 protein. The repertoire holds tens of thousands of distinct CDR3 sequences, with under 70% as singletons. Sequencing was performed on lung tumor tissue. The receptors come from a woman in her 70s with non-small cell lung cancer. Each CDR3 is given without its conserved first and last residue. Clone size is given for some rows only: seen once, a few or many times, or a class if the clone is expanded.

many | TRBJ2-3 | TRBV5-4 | ASSGRGRSTDTQY
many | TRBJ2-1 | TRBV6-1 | ASSKTGANDEQF
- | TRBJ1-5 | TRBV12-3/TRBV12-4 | ASSPMGGAGNQPQL
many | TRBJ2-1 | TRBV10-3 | AISERDLSYNEQF
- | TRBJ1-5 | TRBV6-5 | ASSYSVYQPQH
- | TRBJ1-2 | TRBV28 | AGSFRPYGYS
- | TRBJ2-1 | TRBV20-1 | STEGAILDLSYNEQS
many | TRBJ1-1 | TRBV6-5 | ASRPGTGFTEAF
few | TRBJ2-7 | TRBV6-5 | ASSYSGHRGHEQY
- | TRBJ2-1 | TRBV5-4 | VSSSGLDGSYNEQF
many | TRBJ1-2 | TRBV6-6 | ASSYVLSRDSFYGYT
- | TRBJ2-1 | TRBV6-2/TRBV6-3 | TSSYSASYNDQF
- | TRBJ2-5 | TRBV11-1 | ASSYLGETQY
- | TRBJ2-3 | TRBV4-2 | ASSRTATDSQY
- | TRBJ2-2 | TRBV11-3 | DSSWGGSGELF
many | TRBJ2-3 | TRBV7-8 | ASRLAGDTQY
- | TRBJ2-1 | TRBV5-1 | AISTSGTNYDEQF
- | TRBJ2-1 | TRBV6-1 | ASNESGAFNGQF
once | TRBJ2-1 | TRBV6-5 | ASSGLSGFLF
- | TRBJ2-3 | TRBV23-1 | DSSPGEQKQDTQY
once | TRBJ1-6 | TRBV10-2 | ASTAWQGNSPLH
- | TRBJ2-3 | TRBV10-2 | AIGTSGSADTRY
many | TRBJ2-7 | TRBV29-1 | SVLKMTGTNYEQY
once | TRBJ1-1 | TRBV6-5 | SSNLSGEMNTEVF
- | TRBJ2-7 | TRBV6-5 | VSSYSWGGNPHEQY